These 23 T cell receptor beta chains originate from one sample sequenced in a study of T cells after posttransplantation cyclophosphamide. Libraries were prepared by immunoSEQ multiplex PCR; TCRdb keeps only in-frame clonotypes and omits some of them. The sample contains nearly 7,000 clones, roughly three quarters of which appear only once. Sequenced material: memory CD4+ T cells sorted from blood. All receptors come from a woman aged 45-60 years in good health and a related stem cell transplant donor.

The chain links TRBV30 to TRBJ2-1; 12 positions agree with TRBD1. Germline V gene sequence: CDR1 GTSNPN, CDR2 SVGIG (reference sequence). The CDR3 runs 16 residues. V lost 0 bases, J lost 5 bases, and 5 bases stayed unmatched. In nucleotides, the CDR3 is TGTGCCTGGAGTGTGGGGACAGGGGGCGCCAACAATGAGCAGTTCTTC. This gives the protein CAWSVGTGGANNEQFF.

CDR3 nucleotides: TGTGCCAGCAGTTTATTAGCCCCCGGGGGAACTGAAGCTTTCTTT. It codes for CASSLLAPGGTEAFF. The chain uses TRBV28 and TRBJ1-1; weak D call: TRBD1 (5 bases). CDR1 MDHEN and CDR2 SYDVKM come from the germline V gene. The CDR3 sequence is 15 residues long. Trimming took 1 base from V and 5 from J, leaving 14 bases between them.

The chain recombines TRBV18 with TRBJ2-6, with 9 nucleotides matching TRBD2. The junction had 8 bases not matched to a gene; V was cut back by 0 bases and J by 2 bases. CDR1 and CDR2 (germline): KGHSH, LQKENI. The CDR3 has 19 residues. The CDR3 DNA follows: TGTGCCAGCTCACCACCTCTAGCGGGACAGAGGCCTGGGGCCAACGTCCTGACTTTC. It yields the protein CASSPPLAGQRPGANVLTF.

J is TRBJ2-7 and V is TRBV6-5, with 9 bases identical to TRBD1. V was pared by 6 bases and J by 7 bases, with 13 bases of the junction left unmatched. Per germline, CDR1 MNHEY and CDR2 SVGAGI. CDR3 length equals 15 residues. CDR3 DNA sequence: TGTGCCAGCAGACAAGGGGGGGACAGGGACAGGGAGCAGTACTTC. Its translation is CASRQGGDRDREQYF.

The chain has TRBV27 and TRBJ1-1; a weak D match, TRBD1 (6 bases). V was clipped by 5 bases and J by 2 bases, with 15 bases between them. CDR3 size: 15 residues. Germline CDR1 and CDR2: MNHEY and SMNVEV (reference sequence). The CDR3 here is CASSPMGGANTEAFF. The DNA of the CDR3 is TGTGCCAGCAGTCCAATGGGGGGGGCCAACACTGAAGCTTTCTTT.

The gene calls are TRBV21-1 and TRBJ2-7; TRBD2, the D gene given by the table, was not confirmed from the DNA. TRBV21-1 counts as a pseudogene. This CDR3 contains 16 residues. CDR3 loop: CASSFLGASGIYEQYF. The CDR3 coding sequence is TGTGCCAGCAGCTTCCTTGGGGCTAGCGGGATCTACGAGCAGTACTTC.

The chain has TRBV11-2 and TRBJ2-7, with TRBD1 matching 7 bases. Germline CDR1 SGHAT, CDR2 FQNNGV. The CDR3 sequence is 11 residues long. Losses at the gene ends were 5 bases for V and 9 bases for J; bases not matched to a gene: 4. The CDR3 DNA sequence: TGTGCCAGCAGCCCGACAGGGAGGCAGTACTTC. As protein: CASSPTGRQYF. The full variable domain, with the rest looked up from reference TRBV11-2 and TRBJ2-7, is EAGVAQSPRYKIIEKRQSVAFWCNPISGHATLYWYQQILGQGPKLLIQFQNNGVVDDSQLPKDRFSAERLKGVDSTLKIQPAKLEDSAVYLCASSPTGRQYFGPGTRLTVT.

The chain is built from TRBV19 and TRBJ2-5, with D hard to call. The V end was cut by 5 bases, the J end by 4 bases, with 14 bases between. This CDR3 comprises 14 residues. Germline-derived CDR1 and CDR2 are LNHDA and SQIVND (reference sequence). CDR3 protein: CASSPGNSPETQYF. The CDR3 nucleotides read TGTGCCAGTAGTCCAGGTAACAGTCCAGAGACCCAGTACTTC. The full variable domain, completed using reference TRBV19 and TRBJ2-5, is DGGITQSPKYLFRKEGQNVTLSCEQNLNHDAMYWYRQDPGQGLRLIYYSQIVNDFQKGDIAEGYSVSREKKESFPLTVTSAQKNPTAFYLCASSPGNSPETQYFGPGTRLLVL.

The chain joins TRBV5-4 to TRBJ2-1, with D possibly matching TRBD2 (6 bases). V dropped 4 bases and J dropped 3 bases, with 20 bases sitting between them. This CDR3 comprises 17 residues. The germline V gene has CDR1 SGHNT and CDR2 YYREEE (reference sequence). The chain's CDR3 is CASSPSGSGPLYNEQFF. The CDR3 nucleotides read TGTGCCAGCAGCCCCTCTGGAAGCGGGCCACTCTACAATGAGCAGTTCTTC.

This chain links TRBV11-3 with TRBJ2-3; 7 bases align to TRBD1. Germline-derived CDR1 and CDR2 are SGHNT and YENEEA. CDR3 length: 14 amino acids. The V segment lost 4 bases and the J segment 2 bases; nucleotides outside the gene matches: 3. CDR3 amino acids: CASSSGTVTDTQYF. In DNA form, the CDR3 reads TGTGCCAGCAGCTCCGGGACAGTCACAGATACGCAGTATTTT.

V usage is TRBV7-6 and J usage is TRBJ1-2; D call uncertain. Trimming pared 1 base from V and 7 bases from J, leaving 16 bases between. Germline CDR1 is SGHVS and CDR2 is FNYEAQ. The CDR3 extends over 15 amino acids. This chain's CDR3 is CASSLVSLTSGGYTF. The CDR3 DNA reads as TGTGCCAGCAGCTTAGTGTCGCTGACTTCGGGTGGCTACACCTTC.

The rearrangement links TRBV19 to TRBJ2-1; 9 positions match TRBD1. This CDR3 has 14 amino acids. The ends lost 11 bases at V and 4 bases at J; junction bases unmatched: 9. Germline V gene lookup returns CDR1 LNHDA and CDR2 SQIVND (reference sequence). The CDR3 here is CACRDRAEYNEQFF. In DNA, the CDR3 is TGTGCCTGCCGGGACAGGGCCGAGTACAATGAGCAGTTCTTC.

The chain combines TRBV6-6 with TRBJ1-2; D not certain. CDR1 MNHNY and CDR2 SVGAGI come from the germline V gene (reference sequence). The CDR3 loop spans 12 amino acids. CDR3 loop: CVSRESVRGYTF. CDR3 in DNA: TGTGTGTCTAGGGAGTCCGTTAGAGGCTACACCTTC.

This chain links TRBV10-3 with TRBJ1-3, with a tentative D call TRBD1 (6 bases). The length of the CDR3 is 14 residues. V was trimmed by 8 bases and J by 7 bases, leaving 18 bases between them. The germline V gene has CDR1 ENHRY and CDR2 SYGVKD. In DNA, the CDR3 is TGTGCCATCGGGGGCCAAGGGAGTGTGAACACCATATATTTT. It yields the protein CAIGGQGSVNTIYF.

V and J are TRBV5-1 and TRBJ2-1; 8 bases agree with TRBD1. The CDR3 is made up of 14 amino acids. V lost 3 bases to trimming and J lost 6 bases; unmatched junction nucleotides: 5. Germline-derived CDR1 and CDR2 are SGHRS and YFSETQ. The CDR3 nucleotides read TGCGCCAGCAGCTCTCAGGGGGCAGGCAATGAGCAGTTCTTC. Translation gives CASSSQGAGNEQFF.

A remark on this clone: At the DNA level, this CDR3 is encoded by other sequences in the same sample as well. CDR3 protein: CASSTFRWPSSLFF. CDR3 DNA sequence: TGTGCCAGCAGTACCTTCAGGTGGCCAAGCTCCCTGTTTTTT. V is TRBV28 and J is TRBJ1-4, with D uncertain. This CDR3 comprises 14 residues. CDR1 is MDHEN, CDR2 SYDVKM, per germline. V lost 5 bases to trimming and J lost 14 bases, with 21 bases between them.

The genes are TRBV28 and TRBJ1-1; 8 bases are a match to TRBD1. Looked up from germline, CDR1 is MDHEN and CDR2 is SYDVKM. The CDR3 has 15 residues. Germline trimming cut 5 bases from V and 5 bases from J; bases unmatched to any gene: 10. The CDR3 protein is CASSPALTGATEAFF. CDR3 DNA sequence: TGTGCCAGCAGTCCTGCCCTGACAGGGGCAACTGAAGCTTTCTTT.

The J gene is TRBJ2-4, the V gene TRBV9; weak D call: TRBD2 (6 bases). Germline V gene sequence: CDR1 SGDLS, CDR2 YYNGEE. The V end was cut by 7 bases, the J end by 9 bases, with 20 bases between. The CDR3 is 14 residues long. The CDR3 nucleotides read TGTGCCAGCTGGGCACTTCCCCGGAGGGTCATTCAGTACTTC. Encoded protein: CASWALPRRVIQYF.

This chain links TRBV7-3 with TRBJ2-1; D is possibly TRBD1 (5 bases). The germline V gene has CDR1 SGHTA and CDR2 FQGTGA. The V gene lost 6 bases and the J gene lost 5 bases, with 11 bases spanning the gap. CDR3 size: 13 residues. CDR3 sequence (DNA): TGTGCCAGCAGTACACAGGAGAACAATGAGCAGTTCTTC. Its translation: CASSTQENNEQFF.

The chain joins TRBV7-2 to TRBJ1-1; weak D call: TRBD1 (5 bases). The V and J ends lost 5 bases and 5 bases respectively, with 18 bases between them. The CDR3 has 15 amino acids. Germline lookup yields CDR1 SGHTA and CDR2 FQGNSA. The CDR3 DNA reads as TGTGCCAGCAGCCCGTCATGGGGCGGGGGGACTGAAGCTTTCTTT. Its protein is CASSPSWGGGTEAFF.

The CDR3 sequence: CASSLQPGTDTQYF. DNA of the CDR3: TGCGCCAGCAGCTTGCAGCCGGGAACAGATACGCAGTATTTT. V usage is TRBV5-1 and J usage is TRBJ2-3, with TRBD2 as a possible D gene (5 bases). Germline V lookup: CDR1 SGHRS, CDR2 YFSETQ. Trimming took 1 base from V and 3 from J, leaving 9 bases between them. This CDR3 has 14 residues.

In DNA, the CDR3 is TGCGCCAGCAGTGAGTCAGAGTACACTGAAGCTTTCTTT. Translation: CASSESEYTEAFF. This chain joins TRBV10-1 and TRBJ1-1, with D unresolved. Trimming took 0 bases from V and 3 from J, leaving 5 bases between them. The CDR3 is made up of 13 amino acids. Germline V CDR1 and CDR2: WNHNN, SYGVQD (reference sequence).

The gene calls are TRBV7-2 and TRBJ2-3, with a weak D call TRBD1 (6 bases). The CDR3 length is 14 residues. Germline V CDR1 and CDR2: SGHTA, FQGNSA. With 5 bases removed from V and 4 bases from J, the gap between germline ends came to 13 bases. The CDR3 region is CASSPYRVADTQYF. CDR3 nucleotide sequence: TGTGCCAGCAGCCCGTACAGGGTAGCAGATACGCAGTATTTT.